This T cell receptor beta chain was sequenced in a study of blood T cells in healthy people across ages. V shed 3 bases and J shed 6 bases, with 9 bases lying between them. The germline CDR1 and CDR2 sequences are SGHVS and FNYEAQ. The CDR3 contains 13 residues. Combining a sample-barcoded 5' primer with a J-beta primer mix, a second PCR ran for about 6 to 11 cycles. From the 5' RACE reads, TCRdb called clonotypes with MiXCR, one entry per CDR3 protein. The sample lists fewer than 2 million distinct CDR3 sequences, more than 35% occurring once. Donation came from healthy Caucasian individuals in Russia who were aged roughly 6 to 100. Researchers collected 7.5 to 10 milliliters of peripheral blood from every single donor. Study-wide results and limits: It was the long-lived donors that had more naive CD4+ cells and higher diversity than aged donors.

On this clonotype itself: Antigen: not known.

This rearrangement joins TRBV7-6 to TRBJ1-5; D gene ambiguous. Sequenced: blood. This clonotype was obtained from a human donor in good health. The CDR3 spells CASSLYAGQPQHF. The CDR3, as DNA: TGTGCCAGCAGCTTGTATGCGGGTCAGCCCCAGCATTTT.